These 25 T cell receptor beta chains originate from one sample sequenced in a study of response to subunit inactivated influenza vaccine. TCRdb ran MiXCR on the RT-PCR reads and lists one entry per CDR3 protein. Of about 530,000 distinct CDR3 sequences detected, roughly 13% appear once; the ten largest clones hold approximately 14%. The starting material was PBMCs from blood, obtained 35 to 45 days after vaccination. These receptors all stem from a man aged 45 to 65 who received an inactivated influenza vaccine.

V and J are TRBV4-3 and TRBJ2-1, with D possibly TRBD2 on 5 matching bases. V dropped 1 base and J dropped 9 bases, with 19 bases sitting between them. CDR1 and CDR2 from the germline V gene are LGHNA and YSLEER. The CDR3 is made up of 16 amino acids. CDR3 loop: CASSQAYGLRRGEQFF. CDR3 DNA: TGCGCCAGCAGCCAAGCATACGGACTCCGCCGGGGTGAGCAGTTCTTC.

This chain links TRBV7-8 with TRBJ2-7, with D possibly being TRBD1 (6 bases). Germline CDR1 and CDR2: SGHVS and FQNEAQ. The V end lost 1 base, the J end lost 2 bases, and 9 bases lay between the germline ends. CDR3 length equals 14 residues. CDR3 loop: CASSLVPGAYEQYF. In DNA form, the CDR3 reads TGTGCCAGCAGCTTAGTCCCAGGGGCCTACGAGCAGTACTTC.

The rearrangement links TRBV20-1 to TRBJ2-5; 10 bases match TRBD2. The germline V gene encodes CDR1 DFQATT and CDR2 SNEGSKA (reference sequence). This CDR3 is built from 15 residues. The V gene end was trimmed by 3 bases and the J gene end by 4 bases; junction bases not matched to a gene: 8. In DNA form, the CDR3 reads TGCAGTGCTAGCCCTCCCCTAGCGGGGGTAGAGACCCAGTACTTC. It specifies CSASPPLAGVETQYF.

The chain links TRBV9 to TRBJ2-2, with no clear D. CDR1 SGDLS and CDR2 YYNGEE come from the germline V gene. The CDR3 contains 15 residues. V was cut by 0 bases and J by 2 bases, with 8 bases left in between. The CDR3 DNA reads TGTGCCAGCAGCGTAGACAGCGAAAACACCGGGGAGCTGTTTTTT. Its protein is CASSVDSENTGELFF.

This clonotype was counted at least ten times. J is TRBJ2-2 and V is TRBV11-2; D is uncertain. This CDR3 region has 15 residues. V was pared by 5 bases and J by 10 bases, with 20 bases between. Germline CDR1 is SGHAT and CDR2 is FQNNGV. CDR3 sequence (DNA): TGTGCCAGCAGCCCCAATTTAGACCCAAGCGTGGAGCTGTTTTTT. Its translation is CASSPNLDPSVELFF.

Only a few counts were recorded for this clonotype. The V and J genes are TRBV20-1 and TRBJ1-4; D is possibly TRBD1 (5 bases). CDR1 is DFQATT and CDR2 is SNEGSKA in the germline V gene (reference sequence). This CDR3 has 15 amino acids. Between the trimmed V and J ends, which lost 6 bases and 5 bases, there was a span of 19 bases. The CDR3 DNA reads as TGCAGTGCCCACATCCCTGTGACAGTCAATGAAAAACTGTTTTTT. Translated, it gives CSAHIPVTVNEKLFF.

This clonotype occurred many times. The rearrangement joins TRBV29-1 to TRBJ2-3; tentative D call: TRBD1 (7 bases). V lost 0 bases and J lost 5, with 12 bases in between. The CDR3 has 14 residues. From germline, CDR1 is SQVTM and CDR2 ANQGSEA. CDR3: CSVEDPQGGDTQYF. The CDR3 DNA is TGCAGCGTTGAAGATCCGCAGGGGGGAGATACGCAGTATTTT.

The chain has TRBV29-1 and TRBJ2-5; no reliable D call. This CDR3 comprises 15 residues. Germline CDR1 and CDR2: SQVTM and ANQGSEA. The V end lost 6 bases, the J end lost 4 bases, and 21 bases lay between the germline ends. The CDR3 sequence: CSVGTARLGPETQYF. DNA for the CDR3: TGCAGCGTCGGAACGGCGAGGCTTGGACCAGAGACCCAGTACTTC.

This chain joins TRBV6-5 and TRBJ2-1, with D unclear. This CDR3 has 14 amino acids. Germline values: CDR1 MNHEY, CDR2 SVGAGI. V was pared by 0 bases and J by 5 bases, with 8 bases between. CDR3 nucleotide sequence: TGTGCCAGCAGTTACTCGGTCGCCAACAATGAGCAGTTCTTC. Its translation: CASSYSVANNEQFF.

This clonotype was picked up a small number of times. This chain links TRBV7-3 with TRBJ1-1; no clear D gene. The CDR3 extends over 15 amino acids. V lost 4 bases and J lost 1, with 13 bases in between. The germline CDR1 and CDR2 sequences are SGHTA and FQGTGA. The CDR3 DNA follows: TGTGCCAGCAGCTCCCGTGGGGTCCCGAACACTGAAGCTTTCTTT. This codes for CASSSRGVPNTEAFF.

The chain links TRBV28 to TRBJ2-5, with unresolved D. With 3 bases removed from V and 0 bases from J, the gap between germline ends came to 17 bases. The V gene's germline CDR1 is MDHEN and CDR2 SYDVKM. This CDR3 region has 17 residues. This chain's CDR3 is CASSLSRLQLYQETQYF. The CDR3 nucleotides read TGTGCCAGCAGTTTGTCAAGGCTGCAACTGTACCAAGAGACCCAGTACTTC.

This clonotype turned up a few times. The chain has TRBV30 and TRBJ1-2; D is unclear. CDR1 is GTSNPN and CDR2 is SVGIG in the germline V gene (reference sequence). Deletions cut 4 bases from V and 4 bases from J, with 4 bases between. The CDR3 is 10 amino acids. In nucleotides, the CDR3 is TGTGCCTGGATAGGCTATGGCTACACCTTC. Translated, it gives CAWIGYGYTF.

This clonotype has only a few counts. The chain is built from TRBV5-1 and TRBJ2-1; 7 bases match TRBD2. Trimming took 2 bases from V and 13 from J; bases not matched to a gene: 9. This CDR3 is 13 amino acids long. CDR1 is SGHRS and CDR2 is YFSETQ in the germline V gene. The CDR3 DNA reads as TGCGCCAGCAGCTTACGAGGGACTACAGAACAGTTCTTC. Its protein is CASSLRGTTEQFF.

With regard to this clonotype: One junction end does not reproduce the germline sequence, and a read error may be involved. The rearrangement links TRBV20-1 to TRBJ2-7; TRBD2 is a possible D gene (7 bases). This CDR3 comprises 17 residues. Germline CDR1 DFQATT, CDR2 SNEGSKA (reference sequence). CDR3 nucleotide sequence: TGCAGTACTAGGGGGGGTGTTAGCAGCACACCCTCCTACGAGCAGTACTTC. Amino acid sequence: CSTRGGVSSTPSYEQYF.

This clonotype was observed a handful of times. The V call is TRBV9, the J call TRBJ2-3; D is undetermined. Germline CDR1 and CDR2: SGDLS and YYNGEE. The V end was cut by 3 bases, the J end by 2 bases, with 7 bases between. This CDR3 comprises 13 residues. CDR3 in DNA: TGTGCCAGCAGCGGCACTCCCACAGATACGCAGTATTTT. Translation: CASSGTPTDTQYF. Together with reference TRBV9 and TRBJ2-3, the CDR3 gives the full variable domain: DSGVTQTPKHLITATGQRVTLRCSPRSGDLSVYWYQQSLDQGLQFLIQYYNGEERAKGNILERFSAQQFPDLHSELNLSSLELGDSALYFCASSGTPTDTQYFGPGTRLTVL.

This clonotype has a handful of counts. This sequence joins TRBV12-3 or TRBV12-4 and TRBJ2-3; unclear D gene. The CDR3 sequence is 12 residues long. Trimming pared 7 bases from V and 6 bases from J, leaving 11 bases between. Here the CDR3 reads CASKRGPDTQYF. The CDR3 region has the DNA TGTGCCAGCAAAAGAGGACCGGATACGCAGTATTTT.

The V call is TRBV6-2 or TRBV6-3, the J call TRBJ1-2; 7 bases are shared with TRBD1. The germline gives CDR1 MNHEY, CDR2 SVGEGT. With V trimmed by 0 bases and J by 7 bases, 5 bases remained unmatched. The CDR3 runs to 14 residues. Written as DNA, the CDR3 is TGTGCCAGCAGTTACTCGGACAGGCCGACTGGCTACACCTTC. It specifies CASSYSDRPTGYTF.

CDR3 coding DNA: TGTGCCAGCAGACCCCTAGCGGGAGGTCTCAATGAGCAGTTCTTC. It is translated as CASRPLAGGLNEQFF. V is TRBV6-1 and J is TRBJ2-1; 11 bases are a match to TRBD2. This CDR3 region has 15 residues. Unmatched junction bases numbered 7, after V lost 6 bases and J lost 6 bases. Per the germline V gene, CDR1 is MNHNS and CDR2 is SASEGT.

This clonotype was seen a few times. This chain connects TRBV20-1 to TRBJ1-1; TRBD1 matches at 8 bases. The CDR3 totals 14 residues. With V trimmed by 5 bases and J by 3 bases, 8 bases remained unmatched. Germline CDR1 is DFQATT and CDR2 is SNEGSKA (reference sequence). CDR3 residues: CSALRTGYYTEAFF. The DNA of the CDR3 is TGCAGTGCTCTAAGGACAGGGTATTACACTGAAGCTTTCTTT.

This clonotype has only a few counts. The chain is built from TRBV9 and TRBJ2-5, with TRBD2 matching 11 bases. The germline V gene encodes CDR1 SGDLS and CDR2 YYNGEE. This CDR3 has 15 residues. Trimming took 3 bases from V and 4 from J; bases not matched to a gene: 5. The CDR3 sequence: CASSGPGLAGETQYF. The CDR3 bases are TGTGCCAGCAGCGGGCCCGGACTAGCGGGAGAGACCCAGTACTTC.

The chain carries TRBV4-3 and TRBJ1-4; possible D gene TRBD1, 5 bases. This CDR3 is 15 amino acids long. Trimming pared 0 bases from V and 8 bases from J, leaving 13 bases between. Germline V CDR1 and CDR2: LGHNA, YSLEER. The CDR3 here is CASSQDLAGREKLFF. The CDR3 coding sequence is TGCGCCAGCAGCCAAGATCTCGCAGGGAGAGAAAAACTGTTTTTT.

This clonotype was detected a few times. The V gene is TRBV4-3, the J gene TRBJ2-2, with 11 bases matching TRBD2. The CDR3 has 17 residues. Unmatched junction bases numbered 4, after V lost 4 bases and J lost 0 bases. The germline V gene encodes CDR1 LGHNA and CDR2 YSLEER. CDR3 coding DNA: TGCGCCAGCAGCCCCCATAGCGGGGGGGCGAACACCGGGGAGCTGTTTTTT. This codes for CASSPHSGGANTGELFF.

This clonotype was seen a handful of times. The J gene is TRBJ1-6, the V gene TRBV10-3; D is perhaps TRBD1 (5 bases). CDR3 size: 14 residues. Trimming pared 6 bases from V and 5 bases from J, leaving 11 bases between. CDR1 is ENHRY and CDR2 is SYGVKD in the germline V gene. Here the CDR3 reads CAIRSGTNNSPLHF. CDR3 bases: TGTGCCATCAGATCCGGGACCAATAATTCACCCCTCCACTTT.

In this sample, this clonotype turned up a few times. The chain has TRBV3-1 and TRBJ1-2, with D perhaps matching TRBD1 (5 bases). The CDR3 runs to 11 residues. Trimming pared 2 bases from V and 14 bases from J, leaving 12 bases between. CDR1 is LGHDT and CDR2 is YNNKEL in the germline V gene (reference sequence). CDR3 DNA: TGTGCCAGCAGCCAAACGGGGGTTTCGACCTTC. As protein: CASSQTGVSTF. Complete variable domain (other parts from reference TRBV3-1 and TRBJ1-2): DTAVSQTPKYLVTQMGNDKSIKCEQNLGHDTMYWYKQDSKKFLKIMFSYNNKELIINETVPNRFSPKSPDKAHLNLHINSLELGDSAVYFCASSQTGVSTFGSGTRLTVV.

The chain uses TRBV20-1 and TRBJ2-1, with 7 bases identical to TRBD1. The CDR3 runs 15 residues. Germline CDR1 reads DFQATT; CDR2 reads SNEGSKA (reference sequence). Trimming cost V 5 bases and J 1 base; bases outside gene matches: 8. CDR3 DNA sequence: TGCAGTGCTCCCCTCCAGGACAGGTCCTACAATGAGCAGTTCTTC. Translation: CSAPLQDRSYNEQFF.